This entry lists 16 T cell receptor beta chains sequenced from one sample in a study of PD-L1 blockade in urothelial cancer. The assay was immunoSEQ multiplex PCR, and TCRdb's table has in-frame clones only and misses some. Of 75,000 to 90,000 clones in the sample, about four fifths are singletons; the top ten hold 9% to 9.5%. The material was PBMCs, obtained around atezolizumab (anti-PD-L1) treatment. The receptors here all came from a man between 65 and 85 years old with urothelial cancer.

CDR3 nucleotide sequence: TGTGCCAGCAGCTCAAGCGCGAGGGTGACCTCTGGAAACACCATATATTTT. It translates to CASSSSARVTSGNTIYF. This chain uses TRBV9 with TRBJ1-3; D not certain. Germline V lookup: CDR1 SGDLS, CDR2 YYNGEE. There are 17 residues in the CDR3. V was clipped by 4 bases and J by 0 bases, with 17 bases between them.

The V and J genes are TRBV5-1 and TRBJ2-2; no reliable D call. V lost 4 bases to trimming and J lost 2 bases, with 9 bases between them. There are 14 residues in the CDR3. CDR1 SGHRS and CDR2 YFSETQ come from the germline V gene. CDR3 DNA sequence: TGCGCCAGCAGCAGTACAGCTAACACCGGGGAGCTGTTTTTT. Translation gives CASSSTANTGELFF.

The chain has TRBV9 and TRBJ1-1; possible D gene TRBD1, 5 bases. The V end was cut by 0 bases, the J end by 2 bases, with 11 bases between. Looked up from germline, CDR1 is SGDLS and CDR2 is YYNGEE. The CDR3 contains 15 residues. The CDR3 loop is CASSVVGAANTEAFF. The CDR3 bases are TGTGCCAGCAGCGTAGTTGGGGCAGCTAACACTGAAGCTTTCTTT.

This chain joins TRBV5-4 and TRBJ2-3; D possibly corresponds to TRBD2 (5 bases). The ends were cut back, 3 bases at V and 2 bases at J, with 16 bases in the middle. The CDR3 spans 16 residues. CDR1 and CDR2 from the germline V gene are SGHNT and YYREEE (reference sequence). CDR3 protein: CASSYAGSGPTDTQYF. In DNA form, the CDR3 reads TGTGCCAGCAGCTATGCCGGCAGCGGACCCACAGATACGCAGTATTTT.

V gene TRBV9 combines with J gene TRBJ2-3, with D perhaps TRBD1 (6 bases). Germline V gene data show CDR1 as SGDLS and CDR2 as YYNGEE. The CDR3 runs 13 residues. V lost 7 bases to trimming and J lost 2 bases, with 11 bases between them. CDR3 protein: CASSRQDTDTQYF. The CDR3 DNA follows: TGTGCCAGCTCGAGACAGGACACAGATACGCAGTATTTT.

V usage is TRBV2 and J usage is TRBJ2-3, with D maybe TRBD2 (6 bases). The V gene lost 7 bases and the J gene lost 2 bases, with 16 bases spanning the gap. The CDR3 sequence is 15 residues long. In germline, CDR1 is SNHLY, CDR2 FYNNEI. The CDR3 DNA follows: TGTGCCAGCATTGCGGCGGGGCTATACACAGATACGCAGTATTTT. This codes for CASIAAGLYTDTQYF.

V usage is TRBV6-6 and J usage is TRBJ1-1; D is undetermined. Trimming removed 8 bases at V and 1 base at J, with 11 bases between. The CDR3 consists of 13 residues. Germline CDR1 MNHNY, CDR2 SVGAGI (reference sequence). The CDR3 reads CASSLRQNTEAFF. CDR3 coding DNA: TGTGCCAGCTCTTTGAGACAGAACACTGAAGCTTTCTTT.

The chain carries TRBV7-2 and TRBJ2-7; D perhaps matches TRBD1 (5 bases). The CDR3 has 14 amino acids. Trimming removed 0 bases at V and 0 bases at J, with 6 bases between. Germline lookup yields CDR1 SGHTA and CDR2 FQGNSA. The DNA of the CDR3 is TGTGCCAGCAGCTTAGCGGGGCTCTCCTACGAGCAGTACTTC. This sequence encodes CASSLAGLSYEQYF.

This clone was found a few times. V is TRBV7-2 and J is TRBJ2-5; tentatively, D is TRBD2 (7 bases). The CDR3 contains 16 residues. The germline V gene has CDR1 SGHTA and CDR2 FQGNSA. Between the trimmed V and J ends, which lost 5 bases and 5 bases, there was a span of 21 bases. CDR3 loop: CASSPLGAGAGETQYF. The CDR3 bases are TGTGCCAGCAGCCCCCTGGGGGCGGGAGCTGGTGAGACCCAGTACTTC.

This clone is a singleton in its sample. The chain employs TRBV14 and TRBJ2-5, with D possibly TRBD1 on 7 matching bases. The CDR3 consists of 16 residues. Germline CDR1 and CDR2: SGHDN and FVKESK. The V end was cut by 1 base, the J end by 5 bases, with 17 bases between. CDR3: CASSQGWTGREETQYF. The DNA of the CDR3 is TGTGCCAGCAGCCAAGGATGGACAGGTCGGGAGGAGACCCAGTACTTC.

In its sample, this clone was seen a few times. This chain links TRBV5-1 with TRBJ2-7; tentatively, D is TRBD1 (6 bases). The CDR3 spans 14 residues. V dropped 0 bases and J dropped 2 bases, with 9 bases sitting between them. The germline V gene encodes CDR1 SGHRS and CDR2 YFSETQ. The CDR3 DNA reads as TGCGCCAGCAGCTTGGAGGGACAACCCTACGAGCAGTACTTC. This gives the protein CASSLEGQPYEQYF.

The chain uses TRBV4-3 and TRBJ2-1; 9 positions match TRBD2. CDR1 and CDR2 from the germline V gene are LGHNA and YSLEER. This CDR3 is 18 amino acids long. The V segment lost 3 bases and the J segment 5 bases; nucleotides outside the gene matches: 14. The chain's CDR3 is CASSQETHGTSSDNEQFF. The CDR3 coding sequence is TGCGCCAGCAGCCAGGAAACCCACGGGACTAGCAGCGACAATGAGCAGTTCTTC.

The chain joins TRBV10-3 to TRBJ1-5; TRBD1 aligns across 7 bases. V dropped 6 bases and J dropped 6; count of bases not matched to a gene: 5. The CDR3 runs to 13 residues. Germline V gives CDR1 ENHRY, CDR2 SYGVKD. DNA for the CDR3: TGTGCCATCAGGAGGGGGCCAGGTCAGCCCCAGCATTTT. Encoded protein: CAIRRGPGQPQHF.

J is TRBJ2-1 and V is TRBV6-5; 9 bases match TRBD2. The CDR3 runs 14 residues. The germline CDR1 and CDR2 sequences are MNHEY and SVGAGI. Unmatched junction bases numbered 8, after V lost 6 bases and J lost 8 bases. CDR3 nucleotide sequence: TGTGCCAGCAGGGTGGTAGCGGGAGCGCATGAGCAGTTCTTC. Translating gives CASRVVAGAHEQFF.

The J gene is TRBJ1-6, the V gene TRBV7-2; 7 positions agree with TRBD1. The CDR3 is made up of 16 amino acids. The ends lost 1 base at V and 4 bases at J; junction bases unmatched: 4. Germline V gives CDR1 SGHTA, CDR2 FQGNSA. In DNA form, the CDR3 reads TGTGCCAGCAGCTTAGAGGACAGGCGTTATAATTCACCCCTCCACTTT. It is translated as CASSLEDRRYNSPLHF.

The chain carries TRBV5-1 and TRBJ2-7; D might be TRBD2 (6 bases). The CDR3 runs to 15 residues. Trimming pared 3 bases from V and 5 bases from J, leaving 18 bases between. CDR1 is SGHRS, CDR2 YFSETQ, per germline. DNA for the CDR3: TGCGCCAGCAGCTCCTTAACGGGAGTCCCCCACGAGCAGTACTTC. This codes for CASSSLTGVPHEQYF.